What follows are 18 T cell receptor beta chains derived from one specimen sequenced in a study of shared clonotypes between healthy human individuals. CD45RO-negative, CCR7-positively selected cells formed the naive CD8 fraction, excluding terminally differentiated effector memory CD45RA+ cells. Produced via immunoSEQ multiplex PCR; TCRdb's table is partial and in-frame only. The sample has around 2,000,000 clones, about 95% seen once. Sequencing was carried out using naive CD8+ T cells sorted from blood. These TCRs come from a man aged 18 to 35 in good health.

The genes are TRBV11-2 and TRBJ2-3; unclear D gene. The CDR3 spans 12 residues. CDR1 and CDR2 (germline): SGHAT, FQNNGV. Trimming removed 0 bases from V and 8 bases from J, with 6 bases in between. CDR3 nucleotide sequence: TGTGCCAGCAGCTTAGATTCACGTACGCAGTATTTT. This codes for CASSLDSRTQYF.

The J gene is TRBJ2-3, the V gene TRBV7-9; weak D call: TRBD2 (5 bases). Looked up from germline, CDR1 is SEHNR and CDR2 is FQNEAQ (reference sequence). CDR3 length: 16 residues. The V end was cut by 5 bases, the J end by 0 bases, with 15 bases between. The CDR3 DNA is TGTGCCAGCAGCGACCCGAGGGCGACAAGCACAGATACGCAGTATTTT. Amino acids: CASSDPRATSTDTQYF.

Details on this clone: The same CDR3 also results from other DNA sequences found in this sample. J is TRBJ2-3 and V is TRBV30; D not resolved. The germline V and J ends were trimmed by 0 bases and 0 bases, with 1 base remaining between them. From germline, CDR1 is GTSNPN and CDR2 SVGIG (reference sequence). The CDR3 has 12 residues. CDR3 region: CAWSVSTDTQYF. The CDR3 DNA reads as TGTGCCTGGAGTGTGAGCACAGATACGCAGTATTTT.

A remark on this clone: Additional DNA sequences in this sample encode the identical CDR3. The J gene is TRBJ2-7, the V gene TRBV7-9; 9 bases agree with TRBD1. In germline, CDR1 is SEHNR, CDR2 FQNEAQ (reference sequence). The CDR3 has 14 residues. V dropped 4 bases and J dropped 2; count of bases not matched to a gene: 3. This chain's CDR3 is CASSSGTGPYEQYF. The CDR3 DNA reads as TGTGCCAGCAGCTCCGGGACAGGGCCCTACGAGCAGTACTTC.

This chain connects TRBV2 to TRBJ2-1; D uncertain. Germline assignment: CDR1 SNHLY and CDR2 FYNNEI. CDR3 length: 10 amino acids. The V end was cut by 8 bases, the J end by 6 bases, with 5 bases between. Here the CDR3 DNA reads TGTGCCAGCTTGGGCAATGAGCAGTTCTTC. Amino acid sequence: CASLGNEQFF. The full variable domain, completed using reference TRBV2 and TRBJ2-1, is EPEVTQTPSHQVTQMGQEVILRCVPISNHLYFYWYRQILGQKVEFLVSFYNNEISEKSEIFDDQFSVERPDGSNFTLKIRSTKLEDSAMYFCASLGNEQFFGPGTRLTVL.

J is TRBJ2-7 and V is TRBV7-2, with D tentatively TRBD1 (5 bases). CDR1 SGHTA and CDR2 FQGNSA come from the germline V gene. Trimming shortened V by 3 bases and J by 2 bases, and 8 bases separated the two germline ends. The CDR3 runs to 13 residues. The CDR3 sequence: CASSFGAAYEQYF. As DNA, the CDR3 is TGTGCCAGCAGCTTTGGGGCGGCCTACGAGCAGTACTTC.

The rearrangement joins TRBV28 to TRBJ1-5; perhaps TRBD1 as D (6 bases). CDR3 size: 14 residues. Trimming left V 8 bases short and J 9 bases short, with 20 bases between. The germline CDR1 and CDR2 sequences are MDHEN and SYDVKM. CDR3 residues: CASLTQGEDRPQHF. Written as DNA, the CDR3 is TGTGCCAGCCTGACACAGGGAGAGGATAGGCCCCAGCATTTT.

The CDR3 DNA reads TGTGCCTGGAGTGACCCCCCAGTTACCAGGGCCTACGAGCAGTACTTC. The encoded protein is CAWSDPPVTRAYEQYF. V and J are TRBV30 and TRBJ2-7, with a weak D call TRBD1 (5 bases). V lost 1 base, J lost 2 bases, and 18 bases lay in between. The CDR3 runs to 16 residues. In germline, CDR1 is GTSNPN, CDR2 SVGIG (reference sequence).

The chain is built from TRBV27 and TRBJ1-2; perhaps TRBD1 as D (5 bases). The ends were cut back, 5 bases at V and 5 bases at J, with 21 bases in the middle. CDR3 length: 16 amino acids. The germline V gene encodes CDR1 MNHEY and CDR2 SMNVEV (reference sequence). CDR3 sequence (DNA): TGTGCCAGCAGTGATAACCCCACGGGGACGGGTTATGGCTACACCTTC. Encoded protein: CASSDNPTGTGYGYTF.

Points on this clone: This specimen includes other DNA sequences encoding the same CDR3. This sequence joins TRBV5-6 and TRBJ1-1; D gene ambiguous. In germline, CDR1 is SGHDT, CDR2 YYEEEE. Trimming pared 0 bases from V and 4 bases from J, leaving 7 bases between. This CDR3 contains 13 residues. The CDR3 spells CASSLGGITEAFF. CDR3 nucleotide sequence: TGTGCCAGCAGCTTGGGGGGAATCACTGAAGCTTTCTTT.

This chain connects TRBV15 to TRBJ2-7; 9 nucleotides align to TRBD1. CDR1 LNHNV and CDR2 YYDKDF come from the germline V gene (reference sequence). The length of the CDR3 is 15 residues. The ends lost 4 bases at V and 2 bases at J; junction bases unmatched: 6. This CDR3 is CATSTPGQGTYEQYF. The CDR3 DNA follows: TGTGCCACCAGCACCCCGGGACAGGGTACCTACGAGCAGTACTTC.

DNA for the CDR3: TGCAGCGTTGAAGACTCGGGACAGGGTCCGTATTTT. Encoded protein: CSVEDSGQGPYF. The rearrangement uses TRBV29-1 and TRBJ2-3; the match to TRBD1 covers 9 bases. Losses at the gene ends were 0 bases for V and 14 bases for J; bases not matched to a gene: 6. The length of the CDR3 is 12 residues. Per germline, CDR1 SQVTM and CDR2 ANQGSEA.

The rearrangement links TRBV5-8 to TRBJ1-2, with unresolved D. The CDR3 sequence is 12 residues long. V was pared by 4 bases and J by 8 bases, with 12 bases between. The V gene's germline CDR1 is SGHTS and CDR2 YDEGEE. The CDR3, as DNA: TGTGCCAGCAGCCCCGCCCCGGGGGGCTACACCTTC. It translates to CASSPAPGGYTF.

This clone was found once. Other nucleotide sequences in the sample specify the same CDR3. This chain uses TRBV19 with TRBJ1-3, with unresolved D. This CDR3 comprises 15 residues. The germline V and J ends were trimmed by 2 bases and 0 bases, with 8 bases remaining between them. Germline lookup yields CDR1 LNHDA and CDR2 SQIVND (reference sequence). The CDR3: CASSITGSSGNTIYF. The CDR3 nucleotides are TGTGCCAGTAGTATAACCGGCAGCTCTGGAAACACCATATATTTT.

A note on this clone: The same CDR3 can be traced to other DNA sequences in this sample. The chain carries TRBV7-9 and TRBJ2-5, with 7 nucleotides matching TRBD2. Germline values: CDR1 SEHNR, CDR2 FQNEAQ (reference sequence). The CDR3 is 13 residues long. The ends lost 5 bases at V and 4 bases at J; junction bases unmatched: 4. Here the CDR3 DNA reads TGTGCCAGCAGCCTCACGGGGGGAGAGACCCAGTACTTC. Its translation: CASSLTGGETQYF.

The chain links TRBV6-5 to TRBJ2-5, with 7 bases matching TRBD1. The CDR3 has 14 residues. V lost 7 bases to trimming and J lost 5 bases; unmatched junction nucleotides: 10. The germline V gene has CDR1 MNHEY and CDR2 SVGAGI. CDR3 amino acids: CASTDRAGGETQYF. CDR3 in DNA: TGTGCCAGCACCGACAGGGCGGGTGGGGAGACCCAGTACTTC.

On this clone: At one end the junction does not follow the germline gene, possibly because of a read error. CDR3 in amino acids: CASSEGADIDF. In DNA form, the CDR3 reads TGCGCCAGCAGTGAGGGGGCCGACATCGATTTT. This chain uses TRBV10-2 with TRBJ1-3; possibly TRBD1 for D (5 bases). CDR1 and CDR2 from the germline V gene are WSHSY and SAAADI. The CDR3 sequence is 11 residues long.

The chain combines TRBV9 with TRBJ2-3; no clear D. The V end lost 4 bases, the J end lost 2 bases, and 11 bases lay between the germline ends. CDR3 length equals 14 residues. CDR1 is SGDLS and CDR2 is YYNGEE in the germline V gene. CDR3 nucleotide sequence: TGTGCCAGCAGCCCCTTAAAGGTCACAGATACGCAGTATTTT. As protein: CASSPLKVTDTQYF.